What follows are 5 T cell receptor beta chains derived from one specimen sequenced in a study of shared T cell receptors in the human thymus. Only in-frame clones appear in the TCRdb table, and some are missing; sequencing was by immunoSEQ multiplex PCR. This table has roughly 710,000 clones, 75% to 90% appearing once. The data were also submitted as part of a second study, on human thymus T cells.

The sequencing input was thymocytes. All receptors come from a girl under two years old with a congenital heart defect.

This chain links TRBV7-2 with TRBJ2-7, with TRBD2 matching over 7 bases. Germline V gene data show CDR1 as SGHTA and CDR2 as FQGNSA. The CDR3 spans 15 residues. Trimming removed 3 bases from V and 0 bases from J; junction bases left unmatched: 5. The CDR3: CASSLIGGSSYEQYF. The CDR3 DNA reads TGTGCCAGCAGCTTGATCGGGGGGAGCTCCTACGAGCAGTACTTC.

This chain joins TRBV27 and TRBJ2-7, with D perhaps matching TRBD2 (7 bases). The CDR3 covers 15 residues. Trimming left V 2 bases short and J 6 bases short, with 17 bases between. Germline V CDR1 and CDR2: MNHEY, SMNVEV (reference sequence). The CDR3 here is CASSLGRDPGAEQYF. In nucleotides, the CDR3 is TGTGCCAGCAGTTTAGGGAGGGACCCAGGGGCCGAGCAGTACTTC.

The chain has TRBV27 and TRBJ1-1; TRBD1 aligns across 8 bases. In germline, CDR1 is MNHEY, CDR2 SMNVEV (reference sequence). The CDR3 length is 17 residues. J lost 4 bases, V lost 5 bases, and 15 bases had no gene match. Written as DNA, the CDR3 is TGTGCCAGCAGTCCCCTCCCGTCCAGGGGGCGCGGCACTGAAGCTTTCTTT. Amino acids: CASSPLPSRGRGTEAFF.

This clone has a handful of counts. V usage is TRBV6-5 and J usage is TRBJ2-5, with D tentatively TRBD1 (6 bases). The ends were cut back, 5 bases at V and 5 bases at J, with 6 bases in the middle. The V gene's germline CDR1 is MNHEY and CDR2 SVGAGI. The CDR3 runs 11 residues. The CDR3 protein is CASSDRETQYF. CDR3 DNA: TGTGCCAGCAGTGACAGGGAGACCCAGTACTTC.

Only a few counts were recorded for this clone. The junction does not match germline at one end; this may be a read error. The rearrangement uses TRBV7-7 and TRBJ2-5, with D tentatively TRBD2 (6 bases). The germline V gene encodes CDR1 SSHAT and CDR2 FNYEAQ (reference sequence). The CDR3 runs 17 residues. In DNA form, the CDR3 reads TGTGCTAGCAGCCAAATTTCTGTCCGGGGAGGCCAAGAGACCCAGTACTTC. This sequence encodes CASSQISVRGGQETQYF.